The clone carrying this T cell receptor (beta chain) was observed many times. Antigen: not known. The CDR3 sequence is 16 residues long. The germline V and J ends were trimmed by 4 bases and 5 bases, with 19 bases remaining between them. CDR1 SGDLS and CDR2 YYNGEE come from the germline V gene. The data originate from a study of prognosis after radiotherapy for stage I lung cancer. Overall study: The roughly twelve male and more than five female patients were aged about 50 to 85, median roughly 70 years. Histologically, the tumors comprised squamous cell carcinoma in seven patients and adenocarcinoma in around 12. Whole-study results and caveats: Reportedly, TRBV and TRBJ gene usage differed by presence of metastases in patients. Samples before stereotactic body radiation therapy had more unique TCR clones (median approximately 10,000 versus 7,000).

The authors amplified TCR beta CDR3 from genomic DNA using two-round multiplex PCR. Gene-specific TRBV and TRBJ primers were used in PCR round one. TCRdb fed the multiplex PCR reads into MiXCR, producing one record per CDR3 protein. Of under 13,000 distinct CDR3 sequences detected, roughly half appear once; the ten largest clones hold around 7%. Specimen: PBMCs, collected before or after stereotactic body radiation therapy (not recorded which). The sequence derives from a donor at least 50 years old with non-small cell lung cancer. The J gene is TRBJ2-1, the V gene TRBV9, with D perhaps TRBD2 (6 bases). The CDR3 bases are TGTGCCAGCAGCCCCTCCTTGTGGGGGGACCACAATGAGCAGTTCTTC. Translated: CASSPSLWGDHNEQFF.